The present TCR beta chain was sequenced within a study of T-cell memory formation after mild COVID-19. Looking at the study overall: Clustering of TCRs was largely donor specific. General study points: Second-wave clones reaching peak frequency on day 37 lacked confirmed SARS-CoV-2 specificity.

Only a few counts were recorded for this clonotype. Its antigen is not known. Looked up from germline, CDR1 is SGHVS and CDR2 is FQNEAQ. V lost 4 bases, J lost 0 bases, and 10 bases lay in between. The CDR3 loop spans 16 amino acids. Constant-segment-primed 5'RACE gave TCR alpha and TCR beta cDNA libraries with sample barcodes and UMIs. MiXCR, run by TCRdb on the 5' RACE reads, gives a single entry per CDR3 protein. Of a few hundred thousand distinct CDR3 sequences in the sample, around 15% were seen once. The chain employs TRBV7-8 and TRBJ1-6, with a possible D match to TRBD1 (5 bases). The receptor comes from a man aged 18-30 years who had mild COVID-19 (a few samples of this study predate the infection). Cell type and time point are not known. Sample: PBMCs or a T cell subset sorted from them (not recorded which). The CDR3: CASSSGRVSYNSPLHF. As DNA, the CDR3 is TGTGCCAGCAGCTCAGGGAGGGTCTCCTATAATTCACCCCTCCACTTT.